This T cell receptor (beta chain) originates from a study of shared clonotypes between healthy human individuals. As regards this clone: Its antigen is unidentified.

Several immunoSEQ plates held equal portions of the genomic DNA taken from each subset. Assay used: immunoSEQ multiplex PCR; TCRdb lists only in-frame clones, some missing. There are hundreds of thousands of clones in the sample; around four fifths occur only once, and around 9.3% lies in the top ten. Study findings and constraints: With few donors, the genetic and exposure-history diversity represented was limited. Depth of sequencing was expected to influence donor clonotype sharing.

With V trimmed by 5 bases and J by 2 bases, 9 bases remained unmatched. CDR3 size: 17 residues. CDR1 is SGHAT and CDR2 is FQNNGV in the germline V gene. This clonotype originated in a man aged 25-40 years in good health. The gene calls are TRBV11-2 and TRBJ2-2; 9 bases align to TRBD1. Sequenced input: memory CD4+ T cells sorted from blood. Subset: CD45RA-negative fraction. This CDR3 is CASSRDRESRNTGELFF. CDR3 sequence (DNA): TGTGCCAGCAGCCGGGACAGGGAGTCGAGAAACACCGGGGAGCTGTTTTTT.